These T cell receptor beta chains were read from a single sample in a study of beta chain features in type 1 diabetes. Method: immunoSEQ multiplex PCR; TCRdb's copy keeps in-frame clones and lacks some. The sample consists of 130,000 or so clones, approximately 16% of them appearing once. The sample taken for sequencing was central memory CD4+ T cells from blood. Source of these receptors: a man aged 30 to 45 with type 1 diabetes. The CDR3 runs from the conserved cysteine through the conserved F or W. Clone size is stated in some rows and not others, as once, few, many or a class when expanded.

v_call	cdr3_length	j_call	clone_size	cdr3_aa
TRBV4-3	13	TRBJ2-1	-	CASSQDAYNEQFF
TRBV7-8	15	TRBJ2-5	few	CASSFSGGVGVTQYF
TRBV4-2	12	TRBJ1-5	few	CASSQGDQPQHF
TRBV5-6	15	TRBJ1-6	-	CASTGRDSYNSPLHF
TRBV19	13	TRBJ1-1	-	CASSPDSNTEAFF
TRBV7-7	16	TRBJ2-5	-	CASSLSPSGYQETQYF
TRBV9	16	TRBJ2-7	once	CASSVDPGQGDGEQYF
TRBV7-2	14	TRBJ1-6	few	CASSRGARNSPLHF
TRBV7-2	16	TRBJ2-3	few	CASSPRTSGGADTQYF
TRBV28	14	TRBJ2-6	-	CASLPGRWANVLTF
TRBV27	14	TRBJ2-5	few	CASKMGQLQETQYF
TRBV10-3	14	TRBJ1-1	few	CAISEGQMNTEAFF
TRBV19	16	TRBJ2-1	-	CASSIDVGAGTNEQFF
TRBV11-2	12	TRBJ2-1	-	CASSRDRNEQFF
TRBV2	14	TRBJ1-5	few	CASSDGTGYQPQHF
TRBV19	15	TRBJ2-2	few	CASSTDRGWTGELFF